These 11 T cell receptor beta chains were all obtained from the same sample, sequenced in a study of long-term antiretroviral therapy in people with HIV. With survey level as its setting, the immunoSEQ assay was v3.0. The protocol was immunoSEQ multiplex PCR, while the TCRdb copy is restricted to in-frame clones and leaves out a portion. The sample lists about 37,000 clones; 75% to 90% were seen once. This sample comprised unsorted PBMCs, obtained 1 year after starting antiretroviral therapy. The source is a man between 18 and 35 years old with HIV.

The chain links TRBV18 to TRBJ1-4; D gene unclear. Germline V gene data show CDR1 as KGHSH and CDR2 as LQKENI. This CDR3 contains 14 residues. Trimming cost V 2 bases and J 8 bases, with 12 bases left between them. For the CDR3, the DNA is TGTGCCAGCTCACCAGCGGCACAAGGCGAAAAACTGTTTTTT. Amino acids: CASSPAAQGEKLFF.

The chain couples TRBV27 to TRBJ2-2; 11 positions match TRBD2. V shed 6 bases, J shed 8 bases, and the junction held 11 bases outside the gene matches. CDR3 size: 16 residues. CDR1 and CDR2 (germline): MNHEY, SMNVEV (reference sequence). The CDR3 region is CASSLIAGGVGGELFF. Written as DNA, the CDR3 is TGTGCCAGCAGCTTAATAGCGGGAGGGGTCGGGGGGGAGCTGTTTTTT.

The chain joins TRBV11-2 to TRBJ2-5; TRBD2 is a possible D gene (5 bases). This CDR3 region has 13 residues. Germline assignment: CDR1 SGHAT and CDR2 FQNNGV. With 6 bases removed from V and 2 bases from J, the gap between germline ends came to 10 bases. The CDR3 sequence is CASRPGKQETQYF. CDR3 DNA sequence: TGTGCCAGCAGGCCCGGGAAACAAGAGACCCAGTACTTC. The full variable domain, rest sourced from reference TRBV11-2 and TRBJ2-5, is EAGVAQSPRYKIIEKRQSVAFWCNPISGHATLYWYQQILGQGPKLLIQFQNNGVVDDSQLPKDRFSAERLKGVDSTLKIQPAKLEDSAVYLCASRPGKQETQYFGPGTRLLVL.

V gene TRBV19 combines with J gene TRBJ1-3; the match to TRBD1 covers 8 bases. Germline CDR1 is LNHDA and CDR2 is SQIVND (reference sequence). The CDR3 runs to 18 residues. V shed 1 base, J shed 0 bases, and the junction held 8 bases outside the gene matches. The chain's CDR3 is CASSIGRTGRSSGNTIYF. For the CDR3, the DNA is TGTGCCAGTAGTATAGGAAGGACAGGGAGGTCCTCTGGAAACACCATATATTTT.

The chain's CDR3 is CASSPRPGGAGQETQYF. As DNA, the CDR3 is TGCGCCAGCAGCCCGCGTCCCGGGGGGGCCGGCCAAGAGACCCAGTACTTC. The chain couples TRBV5-1 to TRBJ2-5, with 8 bases aligning to TRBD2. V dropped 4 bases and J dropped 1; count of bases not matched to a gene: 12. Per the germline V gene, CDR1 is SGHRS and CDR2 is YFSETQ. The CDR3 runs 17 residues.

The chain combines TRBV7-8 with TRBJ2-2; the D gene could be TRBD1 or TRBD2 (5 bases each). This CDR3 is built from 15 residues. The germline gives CDR1 SGHVS, CDR2 FQNEAQ. The V end was cut by 1 base, the J end by 9 bases, with 15 bases between. The chain's CDR3 is CASSLGGVKLRELFF. The CDR3 nucleotides are TGTGCCAGCAGCTTAGGAGGGGTAAAGCTCCGGGAGCTGTTTTTT.

The gene calls are TRBV10-3 and TRBJ1-1, with D unclear. Germline lookup yields CDR1 ENHRY and CDR2 SYGVKD. V shed 5 bases and J shed 1 base, with 11 bases lying between them. This CDR3 spans 14 amino acids. In nucleotides, the CDR3 is TGTGCCATCAGTCCGGTCTCATCGAACACTGAAGCTTTCTTT. Translated: CAISPVSSNTEAFF.

The chain links TRBV19 to TRBJ1-2; D gene unclear. Trimming took off 4 bases at V and 4 bases at J, with 7 bases between the two ends. Germline loops: CDR1 LNHDA, CDR2 SQIVND (reference sequence). The CDR3 runs to 12 residues. CDR3: CASSSLTYGYTF. The CDR3 nucleotides are TGTGCCAGTAGTAGTTTGACCTATGGCTACACCTTC.

This clone was counted a single time. The V gene is TRBV25-1, the J gene TRBJ2-5; D is unclear. Trimming cost V 5 bases and J 5 bases, with 6 bases left between them. Germline loops: CDR1 MGHDK, CDR2 SYGVNS. The CDR3 is made up of 11 amino acids. CDR3 sequence: CASSLSETQYF. DNA of the CDR3: TGTGCCAGCAGTTTGTCGGAGACCCAGTACTTC.

V and J are TRBV18 and TRBJ2-1, with TRBD2 identical over 11 bases. CDR1 is KGHSH, CDR2 LQKENI, per germline. CDR3 length: 15 residues. V was clipped by 3 bases and J by 7 bases; unmatched bases: 5. CDR3 sequence: CASSPVAGGGNEQFF. In DNA, the CDR3 is TGTGCCAGCTCACCGGTAGCGGGAGGGGGGAATGAGCAGTTCTTC.

The rearrangement joins TRBV28 to TRBJ2-7, with D tentatively TRBD2 (7 bases). Germline V gene data show CDR1 as MDHEN and CDR2 as SYDVKM. This CDR3 spans 15 amino acids. Trimming shortened V by 7 bases and J by 2 bases, and 18 bases separated the two germline ends. The CDR3 coding sequence is TGTGCCAGCAACAATCCCCTCGGGGGGCCCTACGAGCAGTACTTC. This sequence encodes CASNNPLGGPYEQYF.